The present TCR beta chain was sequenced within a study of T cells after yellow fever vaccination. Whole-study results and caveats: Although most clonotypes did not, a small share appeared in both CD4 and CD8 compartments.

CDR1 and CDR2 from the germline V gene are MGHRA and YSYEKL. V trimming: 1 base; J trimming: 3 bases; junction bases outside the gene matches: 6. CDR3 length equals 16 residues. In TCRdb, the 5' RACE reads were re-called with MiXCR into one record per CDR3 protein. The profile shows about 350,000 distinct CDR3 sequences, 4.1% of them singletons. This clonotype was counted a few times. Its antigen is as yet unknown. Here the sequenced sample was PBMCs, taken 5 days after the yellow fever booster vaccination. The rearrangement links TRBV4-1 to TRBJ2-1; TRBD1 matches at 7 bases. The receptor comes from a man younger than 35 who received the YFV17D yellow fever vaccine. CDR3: CASSQVRQGLYNEQFF. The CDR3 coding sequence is TGCGCCAGCAGCCAAGTTAGACAGGGCCTCTACAATGAGCAGTTCTTC.